Listed below are T cell receptor beta chains from one sample, sequenced in a study of Ad26.COV2.S vaccination and SARS-CoV-2 variants. The assay was immunoSEQ multiplex PCR, and TCRdb's table has in-frame clones only and misses some. The table includes about 680,000 clones, approximately 88% detected once. The specimen was peripheral blood, collected in a trial of Ad26.COV2.S vaccine versus placebo. These receptors were taken from a person aged 18-65 years who received the Ad26.COV2.S COVID-19 vaccine or a placebo. Both conserved end residues are part of each CDR3. D genes are given only for firm matches.

TRBJ2-3,TRBD1,TRBV9,CASSVGTGGGQRYF
TRBJ2-7,.,TRBV2,CASMGYEQYF
TRBJ2-1,.,TRBV12-2,CASRPPGQFF
TRBJ2-5,TRBD2,TRBV5-8,CASSLGLAGAAQETQYF
TRBJ1-1,TRBD1,TRBV5-1,CASSARTGGEAFF
TRBJ2-1,TRBD2,TRBV9,CASSAGTSGNKWDEQFF
TRBJ2-7,TRBD2,TRBV5-1,CASSPPGGSNDEQYF
TRBJ2-4,TRBD1,TRBV27,CASRTNRGMTKNIQYF
TRBJ2-7,.,TRBV29-1,CSVEDQGREQYF
TRBJ2-2,.,TRBV2,CASSETTGKTGELFF
TRBJ1-5,.,TRBV20-1,CSASRPIGEHQPQHF
TRBJ1-6,.,TRBV20-1,CSASNRGNSPLHF
TRBJ2-1,.,TRBV10-3,CAISESRGKVNEQFF
TRBJ2-1,.,TRBV18,CASSPGREWDEQFF
TRBJ2-5,.,TRBV5-4,CASSLVGGGLETQYF
TRBJ2-7,.,TRBV7-9,CASSWKGQPLTYEQYF